The rows below give T cell receptor beta chains drawn from one sample of a study of OX40 agonist ivuxolimab in advanced cancers. Clones were sequenced by immunoSEQ multiplex PCR, and TCRdb holds only the in-frame ones, with some missing. The table records over 55,000 clones, more than 80% of them present only once. Sequences were derived from CD4+ or CD8+ T cells sorted from blood, sampled in a trial of the OX40 agonist ivuxolimab. The receptors derive from an adult with an advanced solid tumor such as melanoma, head and neck, liver or kidney cancer. The CDR3 runs from the conserved cysteine through the conserved F or W. The order of the fields is V gene, D gene, J gene, CDR3 protein. The D gene is left open where the match is weak.

TRBV7-8,-,TRBJ2-7,CASSPPRSDEQYF
TRBV7-3,-,TRBJ2-2,CASSLTNTGELFF
TRBV2,-,TRBJ2-7,CASNTETYEQYF
TRBV6-1,-,TRBJ2-5,CASSASNSLRTQYF
TRBV7-3,-,TRBJ1-1,CASSLLADTEAFF
TRBV7-9,-,TRBJ1-4,CASSPTPPGSGGNEKLFF
TRBV10-1,-,TRBJ2-1,CASSPTTSGDPFF
TRBV14,TRBD1,TRBJ2-2,CASSQVGTGRTGELFF
TRBV7-9,TRBD2,TRBJ2-7,CASSSKGGSYYEQYF
TRBV28,-,TRBJ1-3,CASSGGVGMPSGNTIYF
TRBV30,-,TRBJ2-7,CAWSGEGMYEQYF
TRBV6-5,-,TRBJ2-3,CASSYGRDTQYF
TRBV27,-,TRBJ1-5,CASSYRDSNQPQHF
TRBV6-5,-,TRBJ1-6,CASSRHRRDNSPLHF
TRBV11-3,-,TRBJ2-7,CASSFDAGGWQYF
TRBV28,TRBD1,TRBJ2-1,CASSKPGTGDLKSSYNEQFF
TRBV5-4,TRBD2,-,CASSSRLTSGITYEQYF
TRBV6-6,TRBD1,TRBJ1-5,CASSPGTGDQPQHF
TRBV5-5,-,TRBJ1-2,CASSLDRINYGYTF
TRBV5-1,-,TRBJ2-6,CASTGTASGGGANVLTF
TRBV15,TRBD2,TRBJ2-1,CATSPGTSGASEQFF
TRBV4-3,TRBD1,TRBJ2-1,CASSQGTGRGPVQERDEQFF
TRBV5-6,-,TRBJ2-7,CASISVRGTEQYF
TRBV10-2,-,TRBJ2-1,CASSEGYNEQFF
TRBV7-2,-,TRBJ2-7,CASSLGRRASYEQYF
TRBV20-1,-,TRBJ2-7,CSANVRYEQYF
TRBV10-2,-,TRBJ2-4,CASSEPGSLGDIQYF
TRBV5-1,-,TRBJ2-5,CASSQGGTGTQYF
TRBV18,-,TRBJ2-1,CASSLRSARGNEQFF
TRBV10-1,TRBD2,TRBJ2-1,CASTKLAGEGNEQFF
TRBV7-2,-,TRBJ1-2,CASSPDRNQRNYGYTF
TRBV7-9,-,TRBJ2-3,CASAGEDTQYF
TRBV11-3,-,TRBJ1-1,CASSAQGVWTEAFF
TRBV28,-,TRBJ2-4,CASSPVGKNIQYF
TRBV5-4,TRBD1,TRBJ2-5,CASSLGGTGGGETQYF
TRBV5-1,-,TRBJ2-3,CASSLIPDTQYF
TRBV6-6,TRBD2,TRBJ2-5,CASSRGLAGVETQYF
TRBV15,-,TRBJ1-3,CATSREIRTVRSGNTIYF
TRBV4-1,-,TRBJ2-3,CASRRAASTDTQYF
TRBV30,TRBD2,TRBJ2-3,CAWRRAGDTDTQYF
TRBV7-2,-,TRBJ1-5,CASSLGVWQPQHF
TRBV19,-,TRBJ1-3,CASTDRPNTIYF
TRBV28,-,TRBJ2-2,CASSPPRPGLRTGELFF
TRBV7-3,-,TRBJ1-3,CASSLTDPYSGNTIYF
TRBV15,TRBD2,TRBJ2-1,CATSRDRLAGVNEQFF
TRBV5-1,TRBD1,TRBJ1-2,CASSLVPVAGGDYGYTF
TRBV29-1,-,TRBJ2-5,CSVGGETQYF
TRBV9,-,TRBJ2-7,CASSVGLDSYEQYF
TRBV5-8,-,TRBJ2-7,CASSLVAVAAYEQYF
TRBV21-1,-,TRBJ2-2,CASSKAVAAQYTGELFF
TRBV7-9,-,TRBJ1-2,CASSYRGSYGYTF